The 13 T cell receptor beta chains reported below all come from one sample, sequenced in a study of T cells in Graves' hyperthyroidism and ophthalmopathy. Template material for amplifying TCR beta CDR3 regions consisted of RNA transcripts. TCR CDR3 underwent first-round RT-PCR with the HTBI primer set. MiXCR, applied by TCRdb to the multiplex PCR reads, yields one record per CDR3 protein. Of around 580,000 distinct CDR3 sequences in the sample, roughly 50% were seen once. The source material was peripheral blood or thyroid tissue (not recorded which). These receptor sequences come from a woman aged 18 to 35 with Graves' hyperthyroidism.

The V gene is TRBV29-1, the J gene TRBJ2-7; TRBD2 matches 9 bases. In germline, CDR1 is SQVTM, CDR2 ANQGSEA. There are 13 residues in the CDR3. The J segment lost 3 bases and the V segment lost 4 bases, leaving 4 bases of the junction unmatched. CDR3 coding DNA: TGCAGCGTTGGCCTAGCGGGATTCTACGAGCAGTACTTC. Translating gives CSVGLAGFYEQYF.

This clonotype was recorded at least ten times. DNA for the CDR3: TGTGCCAGCCTTCTGGGGCCTGCGGGAGATAGCCACGAGCAGTACTTC. Protein sequence: CASLLGPAGDSHEQYF. The chain recombines TRBV12-3 or TRBV12-4 with TRBJ2-7, with 7 bases aligning to TRBD2. The CDR3 runs to 16 residues. V shed 8 bases and J 5 bases; nucleotides not matched to a gene: 18.

This clonotype is deemed medium-sized. The chain uses TRBV20-1 and TRBJ2-7; TRBD2 agrees at 7 bases. There are 12 residues in the CDR3. V gave up 0 bases and J gave up 4 bases; unmatched junction bases: 0. Looked up from germline, CDR1 is DFQATT and CDR2 is SNEGSKA (reference sequence). The CDR3 is CSAREREYEQYF. The CDR3 DNA is TGCAGTGCTAGAGAGCGGGAGTACGAGCAGTACTTC.

This clonotype showed up many times. This chain links TRBV12-5 with TRBJ2-5, with 10 nucleotides matching TRBD1. CDR3 size: 16 residues. CDR1 and CDR2 (germline): LGHNT, FRNRAP. V trimming: 1 base; J trimming: 5 bases; junction bases outside the gene matches: 7. CDR3 in amino acids: CASGLDGDRGPETQYF. CDR3 nucleotides: TGTGCTAGTGGTTTGGATGGGGACAGGGGTCCGGAGACCCAGTACTTC.

In this sample, this clonotype turned up many times. The V and J genes are TRBV24-1 and TRBJ1-5, with 8 bases matching TRBD1. CDR3 length: 15 amino acids. Germline V gives CDR1 KGHDR, CDR2 SFDVKD. V shed 10 bases, J shed 2 bases, and the junction held 9 bases outside the gene matches. CDR3 coding DNA: TGTGCCACGGGACAGGACGGGGGGGGCAATCAGCCCCAGCATTTT. Amino acid sequence: CATGQDGGGNQPQHF.

A word on this clonotype: The CDR3 carries no conserved terminal phenylalanine or tryptophan, so it likely arises from a read error. Because the CDR3's place on the DNA is in doubt, the DNA is left out and the CDR3 is given as listed by TCRdb. The chain recombines TRBV2 with TRBJ2-6; TRBD1 is the table's D call and was not checked against the DNA. Germline CDR1 SNHLY, CDR2 FYNNEI. The CDR3 totals 9 residues, both ends included. CDR3 amino acids: CASSNRSTG.

The V call is TRBV10-3, the J call TRBJ2-3; D remains unclear. Trimming removed 2 bases at V and 6 bases at J, with 9 bases between. The CDR3 extends over 13 amino acids. Germline V gene lookup returns CDR1 ENHRY and CDR2 SYGVKD. The CDR3 region has the DNA TGTGCCATCAGTGAGGGTCCCCGGGATACGCAGTATTTT. Residues: CAISEGPRDTQYF.

This clonotype was picked up a small number of times. The chain is built from TRBV20-1 and TRBJ2-1; perhaps TRBD2 as D (5 bases). The CDR3 totals 14 residues. Trimming left V 1 base short and J 4 bases short, with 11 bases between. CDR1 is DFQATT and CDR2 is SNEGSKA in the germline V gene (reference sequence). Written as DNA, the CDR3 is TGCAGTGCTAGAGGGGAGCGTAGGTACAATGAGCAGTTCTTC. Translated: CSARGERRYNEQFF.

This clonotype was detected only once. This could be a read error, since a much larger clone is one nucleotide away. The rearrangement joins TRBV20-1 to TRBJ2-7, with D perhaps matching TRBD1 (5 bases). The CDR3 contains 13 residues. CDR1 and CDR2 from the germline V gene are DFQATT and SNEGSKA (reference sequence). This CDR3 is CSALGRISCEQYF. In nucleotides, the CDR3 is TGCAGTGCCTTGGGGCGGATTTCCTGCGAGCAGTACTTC.

Turning to this clonotype: This may be a read error: a much more frequent sequence differs by one nucleotide. The rearrangement links TRBV2 to TRBJ2-7, with 9 positions matching TRBD1. Germline V gene data show CDR1 as SNHLY and CDR2 as FYNNEI. This CDR3 has 15 amino acids. The CDR3 DNA sequence: TGTGCCAGCAGTATCCGGGACAGGGCCTCCTACGAGCATTACTTC. Translation gives CASSIRDRASYEHYF.

V and J are TRBV14 and TRBJ2-7; D gene ambiguous. This CDR3 is built from 13 residues. Trimming shortened V by 4 bases and J by 0 bases, and 7 bases separated the two germline ends. Germline V gene data show CDR1 as SGHDN and CDR2 as FVKESK. The CDR3 nucleotides are TGTGCCAGCAGCCCCAAAACCTCCTACGAGCAGTACTTC. Amino acid sequence: CASSPKTSYEQYF. The entire variable domain, with the rest obtained from reference TRBV14 and TRBJ2-7, is as follows: EAGVTQFPSHSVIEKGQTVTLRCDPISGHDNLYWYRRVMGKEIKFLLHFVKESKQDESGMPNNRFLAERTGGTYSTLKVQPAELEDSGVYFCASSPKTSYEQYFGPGTRLTVT.

The chain carries TRBV7-3 and TRBJ1-2; TRBD1 is a possible D gene (5 bases). Trimming left V 1 base short and J 8 bases short, with 11 bases between. The CDR3 extends over 13 amino acids. The V gene's germline CDR1 is SGHTA and CDR2 FQGTGA. The CDR3 reads CASSLIGGRGYTF. CDR3 nucleotide sequence: TGTGCCAGCAGCTTAATCGGGGGGAGAGGCTACACCTTC.

This clonotype came up many times. The chain couples TRBV7-9 to TRBJ2-7, with 7 bases matching TRBD1. Germline values: CDR1 SEHNR, CDR2 FQNEAQ (reference sequence). The trim removed 7 bases at V and 3 bases at J, leaving 6 bases unmatched. This CDR3 is built from 13 residues. CDR3 sequence: CASNRDSNYEQYF. CDR3 DNA: TGTGCCAGCAACCGGGACAGCAACTACGAGCAGTACTTC.